This T cell receptor beta chain was identified during a study of early T cells in non-severe SARS-CoV-2 infection (dated by TCRdb to 2020 to 2022). About the full investigation: TCR sequencing used bulk RNA from unsorted whole blood, so alpha and beta chains could not be paired. Here is what the overall study found, with its caveats: VDJdb matching was skewed toward anti-spike CD8 responses and likely underestimated virus-specific expansions, missing private and CD4 specificities.

Libraries were made using 5' RACE. Data came from a NextSeq 500. In the TCR library protocol, unique molecular identifiers were attached to individual cDNA molecules to correct for PCR bias and sequencing error. Both TCR alpha and beta chains were sequenced, and tight co-correlation was observed between alpha and beta sequence abundances in each sample. The authors' pipeline ran thus. Decombinator V4 was used to annotate the V gene, J gene and CDR3 of the TCR sequences. Expanded TCRs were defined as changing significantly between any two time points under a Poisson model with p below 0.0001. TCR abundances were normalised to the total number of TCRs sequenced per sample and expressed as counts per million. TRAV1-2 paired with TRAJ12, TRAJ20 or TRAJ33 defined MAIT TCRs, while TRAV10 paired with TRAJ18 defined iNKT TCRs. VDJdb, accessed 1 November 2021, was searched for CMV, EBV and SARS-CoV-2 annotated TCRs, with TCRs annotated for multiple antigens excluded. The public reads were quality trimmed at Q25 with fastp and then assembled into clones with MiXCR by TCRdb, keeping productive beta chains. Each entry merges the rows of one CDR3 protein and shows their most common DNA and genes. TCRdb's processing, not the study's, gives the V and J calls here. The sample table lists 98,000 or so distinct CDR3 sequences, 9% to 14% of them with a count of one. Clones ranked in the top ten supply 3% to 3.5% of the sample.

CDR3 length: 12 amino acids, cysteine to phenylalanine. Solely the CDR3 DNA is kept, with 36 bases framed from the first base. The V end loses 4 bases and the J end loses 1 base, and a stretch of 8 bases separates them. CDR1 and CDR2 were assigned from the germline V gene as SQVTM and ANQGSEA. The study was a case-control design nested within a healthcare worker cohort in London, UK, with weekly nasopharyngeal swab PCR tests and blood sampling. Healthcare workers were recruited between 23 and 31 March 2020, during the week of the UK lockdown, and were followed weekly for up to about 15 weeks. This clonotype was counted at least ten times. Its antigen is not yet known. Per-base quality was not reported, and no clone a single base away is much larger than it.

The chain employs TRBV29-1 and TRBJ2-7; the D segment cannot be called with confidence. This sequence was found in an adult who was a healthcare worker with PCR-confirmed SARS-CoV-2 infection or an uninfected control (not recorded which). The sequencing sample was made of whole blood. The DNA sequence is as follows: TGCAGCGTTGTCGGACCTTCCTACGAGCAGTACTTC. The translation is CSVVGPSYEQYF.